The clone carrying this T cell receptor (beta chain) was observed once. This entry belongs to a study of blood T cell repertoires in COVID-19. Study-level information: Sites across the United States, Italy and Spain contributed samples from acute and convalescent COVID-19. The cDNA or gDNA used as material had been derived from T cells, B-cell-depleted T cells, or PBMCs.

As handled by the study authors: By means of reference gene primer amplification, nucleated cell counts were estimated. Only in-frame clones appear in the TCRdb table, and some are missing; sequencing was by immunoSEQ multiplex PCR. V and J calls plus clone size are reproduced from that table; the DNA served to infer D and trimming. The sample has some 100,000 clones; 84% are singletons. This CDR3 region has 14 residues. The V end was cut by 7 bases, the J end by 0 bases, with 7 bases between. The germline CDR1 and CDR2 sequences are MNHEY and SVGAGI. V is TRBV6-5 and J is TRBJ2-6, with D unresolved. This TCR was sampled from a woman aged 80 or older with active or convalescent COVID-19. Sequencing used peripheral blood. In DNA, the CDR3 is TGTGCCAGCACCAGGTCCTCTGGGGCCAACGTCCTGACTTTC. Translating it yields CASTRSSGANVLTF.